One T cell receptor (beta chain) is described in this entry. Its specificity is unknown. The CDR3 has 14 residues. The V and J ends lost 5 bases and 4 bases, in that order; junction bases with no gene match: 6. The data are from a study of T cell repertoires in cytomegalovirus infection. Study-wide context: Both CMV infection and a matching HLA type were indicated by public TCR beta signatures.

Each CDR3 protein gets one entry after TCRdb re-called the reads with MiXCR. The sample carries some 480,000 distinct CDR3 sequences, around 35% recorded once. Study-wide findings and caveats: Accumulated public TCR beta family frequency recognized individuals carrying CMV together with the relevant HLA.

This sample comprised cultured PBMCs, obtained from culture after CMV antigen stimulation. The clonotype comes from a human donor in good health (CMV status not recorded). Some clones in this sample may be carry-over from other donors' samples. The V call is TRBV12-3 or TRBV12-4, the J call TRBJ2-7; the match to TRBD1 covers 9 bases. The CDR3 nucleotides read TGTGCCAGCAGTCGGACAGGGGCTCCATACGAGCAGTACTTC. This sequence encodes CASSRTGAPYEQYF.